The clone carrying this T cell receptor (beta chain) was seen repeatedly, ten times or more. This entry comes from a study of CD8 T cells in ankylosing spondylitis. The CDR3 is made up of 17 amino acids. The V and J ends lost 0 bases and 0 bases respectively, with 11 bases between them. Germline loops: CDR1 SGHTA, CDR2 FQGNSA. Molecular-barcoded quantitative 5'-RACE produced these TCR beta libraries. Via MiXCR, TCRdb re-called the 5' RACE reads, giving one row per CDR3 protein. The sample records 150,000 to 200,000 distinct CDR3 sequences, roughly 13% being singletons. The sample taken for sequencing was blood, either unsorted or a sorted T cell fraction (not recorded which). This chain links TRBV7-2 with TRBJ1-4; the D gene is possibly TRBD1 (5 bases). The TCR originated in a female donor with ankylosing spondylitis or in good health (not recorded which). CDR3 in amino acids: CASSLAGGATTNEKLFF. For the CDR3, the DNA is TGTGCCAGCAGCTTAGCGGGGGGAGCAACAACTAATGAAAAACTGTTTTTT.